These 27 T cell receptor beta chains were sequenced from one sample in a study of T-cell reconstitution after alpha-beta-depleted transplantation in children. Unique molecular identifiers were used in preparing the TCRbeta library. TCRdb recomputed calls from the PCR reads with MiXCR, one row per CDR3 protein. The sample has 250,000 to 300,000 distinct CDR3 sequences, approximately 9.8% seen once; the top ten hold around a tenth. Here the sequenced sample was PBMCs from the stem cell graft donor, taken from the stem cell graft. These receptors all stem from a human donor who donated a stem cell graft to a child with SCID.

This clonotype was seen a few times. The J gene is TRBJ2-2, the V gene TRBV5-6, with 7 bases aligning to TRBD1. The CDR3 has 15 residues. CDR1 and CDR2 (germline): SGHDT, YYEEEE. J gave up 0 bases and V 1 base, and 0 bases lay outside the gene matches. This CDR3 reads CASSLTGANTGELFF. The CDR3 bases are TGTGCCAGCAGCTTGACAGGGGCGAACACCGGGGAGCTGTTTTTT.

This clonotype has only a few counts. J is TRBJ2-3 and V is TRBV6-5, with D possibly being TRBD1 (6 bases). In germline, CDR1 is MNHEY, CDR2 SVGAGI. V lost 5 bases to trimming and J lost 9 bases, with 9 bases between them. CDR3 length equals 11 residues. DNA for the CDR3: TGTGCCAGCAGTACTACAGGGACGCAGTATTTT. Its translation: CASSTTGTQYF.

By frequency in the sample, this clonotype is medium-sized. V usage is TRBV12-5 and J usage is TRBJ2-7, with TRBD1 identical over 7 bases. CDR3 length: 15 residues. Germline V gene sequence: CDR1 LGHNT, CDR2 FRNRAP. V shed 2 bases and J 3 bases; nucleotides not matched to a gene: 7. CDR3 loop: CASGLTGQAHYEQYF. As DNA, the CDR3 is TGTGCTAGTGGTTTGACCGGACAGGCGCACTACGAGCAGTACTTC.

This clonotype was detected a few times. The chain links TRBV10-3 to TRBJ2-5; unclear D gene. The CDR3 consists of 11 residues. The V end was cut by 10 bases, the J end by 4 bases, with 10 bases between. Germline CDR1 reads ENHRY; CDR2 reads SYGVKD. CDR3 coding DNA: TGTGCCACCGGCGAGCGAGAGACCCAGTACTTC. The encoded protein is CATGERETQYF.

The rearrangement joins TRBV7-3 to TRBJ2-3; D is perhaps TRBD1 (6 bases). The germline V and J ends were trimmed by 4 bases and 2 bases, with 10 bases remaining between them. In germline, CDR1 is SGHTA, CDR2 FQGTGA. The CDR3 is made up of 14 amino acids. The CDR3 sequence is CASSSDSPTDTQYF. The CDR3 coding sequence is TGTGCCAGCAGCTCGGACAGTCCCACAGATACGCAGTATTTT.

This clonotype turned up a few times. The gene calls are TRBV7-9 and TRBJ1-4, with D perhaps matching TRBD1 (6 bases). Per germline, CDR1 SEHNR and CDR2 FQNEAQ (reference sequence). The CDR3 has 14 amino acids. V was pared by 5 bases and J by 4 bases, with 11 bases between. The CDR3 nucleotides read TGTGCCAGCAGCATTGGACAGCTTAATGAAAAACTGTTTTTT. It encodes CASSIGQLNEKLFF.

This rearrangement joins TRBV10-3 to TRBJ1-3; tentatively, D is TRBD1 (5 bases). The V gene's germline CDR1 is ENHRY and CDR2 SYGVKD. Trimming cost V 6 bases and J 1 base, with 13 bases left between them. This CDR3 is built from 15 residues. The CDR3 region has the DNA TGTGCCATCAGGGAAAACAGGATTTCTGGAAACACCATATATTTT. Amino acid sequence: CAIRENRISGNTIYF.

This clonotype was counted a few times. The genes are TRBV5-1 and TRBJ2-5; no firm D call. CDR1 is SGHRS and CDR2 is YFSETQ in the germline V gene. V was shortened by 0 bases and J by 2 bases, with 8 bases between the two germline ends. The CDR3 sequence is 14 residues long. The CDR3 is CASSLVGRQETQYF. The CDR3 nucleotides are TGCGCCAGCAGCTTGGTCGGCCGACAAGAGACCCAGTACTTC.

The rearrangement links TRBV4-1 to TRBJ2-3, with 7 bases identical to TRBD1. Germline V CDR1 and CDR2: MGHRA, YSYEKL. The CDR3 is made up of 17 amino acids. V was clipped by 1 base and J by 0 bases; unmatched bases: 7. This CDR3 reads CASSQAGTVISTDTQYF. CDR3 nucleotide sequence: TGCGCCAGCAGCCAAGCTGGGACAGTCATTAGCACAGATACGCAGTATTTT.

This clonotype was seen a few times. J is TRBJ2-7 and V is TRBV7-9, with 7 nucleotides matching TRBD1. In germline, CDR1 is SEHNR, CDR2 FQNEAQ (reference sequence). The J segment lost 5 bases and the V segment lost 5 bases, leaving 9 bases of the junction unmatched. CDR3 length equals 14 residues. Here the CDR3 reads CASSPGQWSDEQYF. CDR3 DNA: TGTGCCAGCAGCCCGGGACAGTGGTCGGACGAGCAGTACTTC.

Details on this clonotype: Germline is not matched at one junction end, which may reflect a read error. The chain carries TRBV7-7 and TRBJ2-1; D is perhaps TRBD1 (8 bases). CDR3 length equals 15 residues. Germline assignment: CDR1 SSHAT and CDR2 FNYEAQ (reference sequence). The CDR3 region is CASSLDTGGGNEQFF. Written as DNA, the CDR3 is TGTGCTAGCAGCTTAGACACAGGGGGGGGCAATGAGCAGTTCTTC.

This clonotype was seen more than once but under ten times. The chain has TRBV9 and TRBJ2-3; D remains ambiguous. Trimming stripped 3 bases from V and 4 bases from J, with 9 bases between. Germline CDR1 and CDR2: SGDLS and YYNGEE. The CDR3 contains 13 residues. The CDR3: CASSENLADTQYF. The DNA for the CDR3 is TGTGCCAGCAGCGAAAACCTGGCAGATACGCAGTATTTT.

The sample holds a few counts of this clonotype. The J gene is TRBJ1-4, the V gene TRBV5-1, with D tentatively TRBD1 (5 bases). Trimming took off 4 bases at V and 8 bases at J, with 15 bases between the two ends. CDR1 is SGHRS, CDR2 YFSETQ, per germline. The CDR3 sequence is 14 residues long. CDR3 in amino acids: CASSPTQGVEKLFF. The CDR3 nucleotides read TGCGCCAGCAGCCCTACCCAGGGAGTCGAAAAACTGTTTTTT.

This clonotype was detected a few times. This rearrangement joins TRBV5-1 to TRBJ2-5; weak D call: TRBD1 (6 bases). Germline V gene lookup returns CDR1 SGHRS and CDR2 YFSETQ. This CDR3 comprises 11 residues. Trimming removed 4 bases at V and 9 bases at J, with 10 bases between. The CDR3 coding sequence is TGCGCCAGCAGCGGGGGACAATCCCAGTACTTC. Its protein product is CASSGGQSQYF.

Only a few counts were recorded for this clonotype. CDR3 sequence (DNA): TGTGCCAGCACCGCGGGACAGTTTCGTGAAAAACTGTTTTTT. Encoded protein: CASTAGQFREKLFF. V is TRBV2 and J is TRBJ1-4; 7 nucleotides line up with TRBD1. CDR1 is SNHLY, CDR2 FYNNEI, per germline. The CDR3 contains 14 residues. V was pared by 7 bases and J by 7 bases, with 9 bases of the junction left unmatched. The variable domain in full, completed from reference TRBV2 and TRBJ1-4, reads EPEVTQTPSHQVTQMGQEVILRCVPISNHLYFYWYRQILGQKVEFLVSFYNNEISEKSEIFDDQFSVERPDGSNFTLKIRSTKLEDSAMYFCASTAGQFREKLFFGSGTQLSVL.

This clonotype was counted at least ten times. This chain joins TRBV4-1 and TRBJ2-7, with TRBD1 matching over 7 bases. CDR1 and CDR2 (germline): MGHRA, YSYEKL. The ends lost 2 bases at V and 2 bases at J; junction bases unmatched: 6. This CDR3 comprises 15 residues. CDR3 in amino acids: CASSQLTGSAYEQYF. The CDR3 DNA sequence: TGCGCCAGCAGCCAACTGACAGGGTCGGCCTACGAGCAGTACTTC.

This sequence joins TRBV5-1 and TRBJ2-7, with TRBD2 matching 11 bases. V lost 8 bases, J lost 10 bases, and 11 bases stayed unmatched. The CDR3 runs 13 residues. Per germline, CDR1 SGHRS and CDR2 YFSETQ. CDR3 DNA sequence: TGCGCCAGTGCGGTAGCGGGGGGGCCTTACCAGTACTTC. As protein: CASAVAGGPYQYF.

This chain connects TRBV12-3 or TRBV12-4 to TRBJ1-1; D unclear. Deletions cut 0 bases from V and 5 bases from J, with 7 bases between. This CDR3 is 13 amino acids long. CDR3 amino acids: CASSLAPLTEAFF. In DNA, the CDR3 is TGTGCCAGCAGTTTAGCCCCTCTAACTGAAGCTTTCTTT.

V usage is TRBV20-1 and J usage is TRBJ2-5; D possibly corresponds to TRBD1 (5 bases). There are 14 residues in the CDR3. Germline V gene lookup returns CDR1 DFQATT and CDR2 SNEGSKA (reference sequence). Trimming took 3 bases from V and 2 from J, leaving 13 bases between them. CDR3 protein: CSASYAGRQETQYF. The CDR3 DNA reads TGCAGTGCTAGTTATGCAGGGCGACAAGAGACCCAGTACTTC.

This clonotype was detected many times. The rearrangement joins TRBV11-2 to TRBJ2-7; D not resolved. V lost 2 bases and J 0 bases, leaving 17 bases between the germline ends. The length of the CDR3 is 17 residues. Germline V gene sequence: CDR1 SGHAT, CDR2 FQNNGV. DNA of the CDR3: TGTGCCAGCAGCTTAATTCACGGGTCAAGGAGCTCCTACGAGCAGTACTTC. Its protein product is CASSLIHGSRSSYEQYF. The full variable domain, rest sourced from reference TRBV11-2 and TRBJ2-7, is EAGVAQSPRYKIIEKRQSVAFWCNPISGHATLYWYQQILGQGPKLLIQFQNNGVVDDSQLPKDRFSAERLKGVDSTLKIQPAKLEDSAVYLCASSLIHGSRSSYEQYFGPGTRLTVT.

This clonotype occurred a few times. V gene TRBV21-1 combines with J gene TRBJ1-5; TRBD1 is the table's D call and was not checked against the DNA. TRBV21-1 is designated a pseudogene. This CDR3 is 19 amino acids long. CDR3: CASSKIRGRDGNSNQPQHF. In nucleotides, the CDR3 is TGTGCCAGCAGCAAGATCAGAGGCAGGGACGGAAATAGCAATCAGCCCCAGCATTTT.

There are many counts of this clonotype. The J gene is TRBJ1-1, the V gene TRBV6-5; the D is unclear. The CDR3 is 16 residues long. V was pared by 0 bases and J by 5 bases, with 16 bases between. CDR1 is MNHEY and CDR2 is SVGAGI in the germline V gene. The CDR3 DNA reads as TGTGCCAGCAGTTACTCGAGGGAAAGCATTTTGACTGAAGCTTTCTTT. Protein product: CASSYSRESILTEAFF.

The chain recombines TRBV10-3 with TRBJ2-7; TRBD2 matches 8 bases. With V trimmed by 6 bases and J by 2 bases, 9 bases remained unmatched. CDR1 ENHRY and CDR2 SYGVKD come from the germline V gene. This CDR3 has 15 residues. The CDR3 sequence: CAIRPREGRPYEQYF. The CDR3, as DNA: TGTGCCATCAGGCCTCGGGAGGGGAGACCCTACGAGCAGTACTTC.

This clonotype showed up just a few times. This chain links TRBV14 with TRBJ2-3; D might be TRBD1 (6 bases). The germline V and J ends were trimmed by 4 bases and 4 bases, with 12 bases remaining between them. Germline lookup yields CDR1 SGHDN and CDR2 FVKESK. This CDR3 contains 14 residues. CDR3 protein: CASSPGQISDTQYF. The CDR3 DNA is TGTGCCAGCAGCCCCGGACAGATATCAGATACGCAGTATTTT.

This clonotype was observed at least ten times. The chain uses TRBV7-2 and TRBJ2-5; 7 positions agree with TRBD1. V lost 7 bases and J lost 4; bases outside the gene matches: 12. The CDR3 length is 15 residues. Germline V CDR1 and CDR2: SGHTA, FQGNSA. The CDR3 DNA reads TGTGCCAGCACTTCGACAGGGAAGGTAGGAGAGACCCAGTACTTC. It codes for CASTSTGKVGETQYF.

This rearrangement joins TRBV12-3 or TRBV12-4 to TRBJ1-2; the D is unclear. Trimming stripped 5 bases from V and 0 bases from J, with 13 bases between. This CDR3 contains 15 residues. The CDR3 region is CASSRTVFSNYGYTF. The CDR3, as DNA: TGTGCCAGCAGTCGCACAGTGTTCTCTAACTATGGCTACACCTTC.

This clonotype came up a few times. The rearrangement joins TRBV3-1 to TRBJ2-1, with D possibly being TRBD2 (6 bases). Germline V gene lookup returns CDR1 LGHDT and CDR2 YNNKEL (reference sequence). V was clipped by 0 bases and J by 2 bases, with 17 bases between them. CDR3 length: 18 residues. CDR3 in DNA: TGTGCCAGCAGCCAAGATCGGAGGTGGCGGGAAGCCTACAATGAGCAGTTCTTC. Its protein product is CASSQDRRWREAYNEQFF.